This entry features one T cell receptor (beta chain) sequence. The data are from a study of shared clonotypes between healthy human individuals. This table comes from immunoSEQ multiplex PCR, and its TCRdb copy is limited to in-frame clones, with some not included. This table has over a million clones, about 96% appearing once. Per the germline V gene, CDR1 is SGHTA and CDR2 is FQGTGA. V lost 4 bases to trimming and J lost 8 bases, with 11 bases between them. The CDR3 spans 13 residues. This rearrangement joins TRBV7-3 to TRBJ2-2, with D uncertain. Source material: naive CD4+ T cells sorted from blood. Subset noted: CD45RA+ positively selected. The origin of this receptor is a man aged 25 to 40 in good health. CDR3 in DNA: TGTGCCAGCAGCTCGCACCCTAGGGGGGAGCTGTTTTTT. It encodes CASSSHPRGELFF.